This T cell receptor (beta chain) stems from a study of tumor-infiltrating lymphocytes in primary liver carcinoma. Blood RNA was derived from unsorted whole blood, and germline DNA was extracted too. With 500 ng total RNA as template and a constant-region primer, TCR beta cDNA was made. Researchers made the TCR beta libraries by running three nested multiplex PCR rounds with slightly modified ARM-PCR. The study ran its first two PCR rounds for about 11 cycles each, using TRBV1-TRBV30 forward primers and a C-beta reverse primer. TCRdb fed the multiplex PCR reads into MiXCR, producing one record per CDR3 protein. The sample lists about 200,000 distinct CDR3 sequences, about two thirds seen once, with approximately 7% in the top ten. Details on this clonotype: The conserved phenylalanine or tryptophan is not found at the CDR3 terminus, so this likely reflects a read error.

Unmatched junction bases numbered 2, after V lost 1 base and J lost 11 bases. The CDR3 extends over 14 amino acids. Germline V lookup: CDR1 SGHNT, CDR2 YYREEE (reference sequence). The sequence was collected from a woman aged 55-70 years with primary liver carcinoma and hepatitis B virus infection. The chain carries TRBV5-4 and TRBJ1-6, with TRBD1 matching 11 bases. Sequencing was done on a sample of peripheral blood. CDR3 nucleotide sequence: TGTGCCAGCAGCTTGAGGGACAGGGGGGCACCCCTCCACTAT. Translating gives CASSLRDRGAPLHY.